The entry below describes one T cell receptor beta chain. Its antigen is not known. Per germline, CDR1 GTSNPN and CDR2 SVGIG (reference sequence). The length of the CDR3 is 14 residues. The record originates from a study of shared clonotypes between healthy human individuals. Whole-study findings and limits: Sequencing of the sorted subsets was shown by rarefaction to be incomplete despite large depth. Clonotype sharing levels among donors were expected to vary with sequencing depth.

Assay used: immunoSEQ multiplex PCR; TCRdb lists only in-frame clones, some missing. Of fewer than 2.5 million clones listed, over 85% are singletons. The specimen sequenced was naive CD4+ T cells from PBMCs. Indicated subset: CD45RA+ positively selected. The chain is built from TRBV30 and TRBJ2-7, with 7 bases aligning to TRBD2. The sequence derives from a man in his late teens or twenties in good health. Some clones in this sample may be carry-over from other donors' samples. The CDR3, as DNA: TGTGCTTATGGGGTAAGGACTAGGACCTACGAGCAGTACTTC. This gives the protein CAYGVRTRTYEQYF.